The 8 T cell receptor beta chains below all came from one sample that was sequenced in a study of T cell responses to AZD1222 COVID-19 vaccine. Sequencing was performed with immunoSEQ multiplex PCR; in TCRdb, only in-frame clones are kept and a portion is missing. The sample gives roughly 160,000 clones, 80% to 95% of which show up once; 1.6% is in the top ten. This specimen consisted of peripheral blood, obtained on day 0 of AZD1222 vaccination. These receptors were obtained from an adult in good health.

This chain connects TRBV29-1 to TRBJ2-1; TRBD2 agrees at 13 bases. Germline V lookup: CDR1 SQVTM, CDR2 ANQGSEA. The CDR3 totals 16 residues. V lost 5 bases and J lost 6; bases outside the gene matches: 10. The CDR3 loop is CSVLGTSGTFFNEQFF. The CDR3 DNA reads TGCAGCGTTCTCGGGACTAGCGGGACCTTTTTCAATGAGCAGTTCTTC.

CDR3 in DNA: TGTGCCAGCAGCGTAGGGAGCGGGGGGGATAATGAGCAGTTCTTC. This sequence encodes CASSVGSGGDNEQFF. The chain joins TRBV9 to TRBJ2-1; 10 nucleotides agree with TRBD2. Germline V gene lookup returns CDR1 SGDLS and CDR2 YYNGEE. The CDR3 is made up of 15 amino acids. V trimming: 0 bases; J trimming: 7 bases; junction bases outside the gene matches: 4. The complete variable domain, with remaining parts taken from reference TRBV9 and TRBJ2-1, reads DSGVTQTPKHLITATGQRVTLRCSPRSGDLSVYWYQQSLDQGLQFLIQYYNGEERAKGNILERFSAQQFPDLHSELNLSSLELGDSALYFCASSVGSGGDNEQFFGPGTRLTVL.

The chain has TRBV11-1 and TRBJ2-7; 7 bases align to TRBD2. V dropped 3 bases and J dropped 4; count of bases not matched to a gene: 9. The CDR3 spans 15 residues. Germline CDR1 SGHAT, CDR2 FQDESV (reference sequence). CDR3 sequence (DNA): TGTGCCAGCAGCTTTTCGGCGGGGGATCTTTACGAGCAGTACTTC. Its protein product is CASSFSAGDLYEQYF.

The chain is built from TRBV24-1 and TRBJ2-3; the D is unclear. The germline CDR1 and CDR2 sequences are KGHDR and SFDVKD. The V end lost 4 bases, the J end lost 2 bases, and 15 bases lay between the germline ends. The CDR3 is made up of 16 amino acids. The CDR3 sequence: CATSDPSSGTTDTQYF. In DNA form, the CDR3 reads TGTGCCACCAGTGACCCCTCTTCTGGAACCACAGATACGCAGTATTTT.

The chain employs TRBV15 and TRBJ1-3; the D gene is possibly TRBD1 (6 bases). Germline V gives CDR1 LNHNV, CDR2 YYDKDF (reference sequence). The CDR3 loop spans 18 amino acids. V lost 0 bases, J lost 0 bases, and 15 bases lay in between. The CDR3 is CATSRDRVGAYSGNTIYF. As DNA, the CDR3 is TGTGCCACCAGCAGAGATCGAGTGGGGGCCTACTCTGGAAACACCATATATTTT.

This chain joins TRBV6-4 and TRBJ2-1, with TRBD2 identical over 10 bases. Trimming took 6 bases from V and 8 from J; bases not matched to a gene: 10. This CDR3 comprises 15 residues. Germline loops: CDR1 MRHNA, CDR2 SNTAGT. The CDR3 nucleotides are TGTGCCAGCAGGAAGGGGCTAGCGGGAGTTTATGAGCAGTTCTTC. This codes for CASRKGLAGVYEQFF.

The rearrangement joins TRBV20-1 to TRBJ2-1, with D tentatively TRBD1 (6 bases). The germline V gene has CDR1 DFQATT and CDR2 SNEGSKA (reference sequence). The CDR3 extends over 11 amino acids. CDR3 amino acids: CSWGPYNEQFF. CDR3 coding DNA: TGCAGCTGGGGGCCCTACAATGAGCAGTTCTTC.

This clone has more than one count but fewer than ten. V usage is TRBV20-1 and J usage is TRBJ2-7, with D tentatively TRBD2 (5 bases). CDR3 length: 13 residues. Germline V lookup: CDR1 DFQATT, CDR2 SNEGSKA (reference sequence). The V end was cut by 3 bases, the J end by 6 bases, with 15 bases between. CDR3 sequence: CSASQRGRSEQYF. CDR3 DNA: TGCAGTGCTAGTCAACGGGGAAGATCCGAGCAGTACTTC.